This passage covers 20 T cell receptor beta chains from one sample sequenced in a study of T cells in Graves' hyperthyroidism and ophthalmopathy. Template material for amplifying TCR beta CDR3 regions consisted of RNA transcripts. Initially, a first-round RT-PCR of the TCR CDR3 employed the HTBI primer set. TCRdb re-analysed the multiplex PCR reads in MiXCR, keeping a single row per CDR3 protein. Among 400,000 or so distinct CDR3 sequences listed, about 14% were seen once. The sample taken for sequencing was blood. All receptors come from a woman in her twenties or thirties with Graves' ophthalmopathy.

The CDR3 nucleotides read TGTGCCAGTGGGGAAGGGGGACCCTCTGGGGCCAACGTCCTGACTTTC. Amino acids: CASGEGGPSGANVLTF. V is TRBV19 and J is TRBJ2-6, with D possibly being TRBD1 (6 bases). Germline V lookup: CDR1 LNHDA, CDR2 SQIVND (reference sequence). This CDR3 is built from 16 residues. Trimming cost V 8 bases and J 0 bases, with 14 bases left between them.

This clonotype occurred many times. V usage is TRBV5-6 and J usage is TRBJ2-3; no clear D. Germline CDR1 is SGHDT and CDR2 is YYEEEE. Trimming stripped 4 bases from V and 6 bases from J, with 18 bases between. The CDR3 runs 15 residues. The CDR3 coding sequence is TGTGCCAGCAGCGGCCGGCGCCAGGTTATCGATACGCAGTATTTT. Translation: CASSGRRQVIDTQYF.

This chain connects TRBV24-1 to TRBJ2-2, with D unresolved. The CDR3 totals 12 residues. Looked up from germline, CDR1 is KGHDR and CDR2 is SFDVKD. Trimming shortened V by 6 bases and J by 4 bases, and 5 bases separated the two germline ends. CDR3: CATSRVTGELFF. CDR3 nucleotide sequence: TGTGCCACCAGTCGGGTCACCGGGGAGCTGTTTTTT.

This clonotype was counted a few times. A single base separates this from a much larger clone, so it may be a read error. The V call is TRBV6-2 or TRBV6-3, the J call TRBJ2-2, with D perhaps assigned TRBD1 or TRBD2 (5 bases each). Per the germline V gene, CDR1 is MNHEY and CDR2 is SVGEGT. The CDR3 contains 16 residues. The CDR3 DNA follows: TGTGCCGGCAGTGCCAGGGTGGGGGCGAACACCGGGGAGCTGTTTTTT. It encodes CAGSARVGANTGELFF.

This clonotype turned up a few times. J is TRBJ2-5 and V is TRBV4-1; TRBD2 agrees at 9 bases. With 4 bases clipped from V and 4 bases from J, the junction kept 13 bases outside the gene matches. The V gene's germline CDR1 is MGHRA and CDR2 YSYEKL. This CDR3 has 17 residues. The CDR3 DNA is TGCGCCAGCAGCCCAGATAGCGCGGGGGGGCTTGGAGAGACCCAGTACTTC. Amino acid sequence: CASSPDSAGGLGETQYF.

The gene calls are TRBV13 and TRBJ2-3; 7 nucleotides line up with TRBD1. The CDR3 totals 14 residues. CDR1 and CDR2 (germline): PRHDT, FYEKMQ (reference sequence). V shed 5 bases and J 2 bases; nucleotides not matched to a gene: 4. The CDR3 DNA reads TGTGCCAGCAGCAGGGGACAGTCCACAGATACGCAGTATTTT. Encoded protein: CASSRGQSTDTQYF.

This clonotype was seen a handful of times. The chain combines TRBV5-1 with TRBJ1-2; weak D call: TRBD1 (5 bases). Trimming stripped 3 bases from V and 0 bases from J, with 12 bases between. The CDR3 spans 15 residues. Germline CDR1 SGHRS, CDR2 YFSETQ. The CDR3 sequence: CASSSTEATNYGYTF. The CDR3 bases are TGCGCCAGCAGCTCGACAGAGGCTACTAACTATGGCTACACCTTC.

This clonotype was found many times. The V gene is TRBV20-1, the J gene TRBJ1-1; 8 bases match TRBD1. The J segment lost 4 bases and the V segment lost 3 bases, leaving 10 bases of the junction unmatched. The CDR3 runs 15 residues. The germline V gene encodes CDR1 DFQATT and CDR2 SNEGSKA (reference sequence). This chain's CDR3 is CSARDWDRQSTEAFF. The CDR3 coding sequence is TGCAGTGCTAGGGATTGGGACAGGCAGAGCACTGAAGCTTTCTTT.

This clonotype was observed at least ten times. This sequence joins TRBV11-3 and TRBJ2-1; the D is unclear. The CDR3 loop spans 12 amino acids. V lost 5 bases and J lost 6, with 8 bases in between. Per the germline V gene, CDR1 is SGHNT and CDR2 is YENEEA. The CDR3 sequence is CASSQRFNEQFF. The CDR3 nucleotides are TGTGCCAGCAGCCAAAGGTTCAATGAGCAGTTCTTC.

This clonotype was seen only a few times. The rearrangement joins TRBV4-1 to TRBJ2-7; possible D gene TRBD1, 5 bases. Trimming shortened V by 0 bases and J by 0 bases, and 9 bases separated the two germline ends. Germline CDR1 is MGHRA and CDR2 is YSYEKL. The CDR3 is 15 amino acids. The CDR3 region has the DNA TGCGCCAGCAGCCAAGATGGGCAGGGCTCCTACGAGCAGTACTTC. Encoded protein: CASSQDGQGSYEQYF.

This clonotype has ten or more counts. The chain carries TRBV3-1 and TRBJ1-2; D is possibly TRBD1 (5 bases). The CDR3 is 17 amino acids. Germline loops: CDR1 LGHDT, CDR2 YNNKEL (reference sequence). V was pared by 0 bases and J by 4 bases, with 18 bases between. CDR3 sequence (DNA): TGTGCCAGCAGCCAAGAGTCGGGATGGGGGGTCGGCTATGGCTACACCTTC. Translating gives CASSQESGWGVGYGYTF.

J is TRBJ1-6 and V is TRBV12-5, with TRBD1 matching over 7 bases. Per germline, CDR1 LGHNT and CDR2 FRNRAP. The length of the CDR3 is 14 residues. V shed 6 bases, J shed 5 bases, and the junction held 4 bases outside the gene matches. The CDR3 nucleotides read TGTGCTAGTGGAATGGGACAGAATAATTCACCCCTCCACTTT. Translating gives CASGMGQNNSPLHF.

This clonotype was seen ten or more times. The rearrangement joins TRBV28 to TRBJ1-1; D not resolved. The CDR3 covers 15 residues. From germline, CDR1 is MDHEN and CDR2 SYDVKM. The V end lost 4 bases, the J end lost 10 bases, and 22 bases lay between the germline ends. CDR3 region: CASSSSLAPHPAAFF. The CDR3 region has the DNA TGTGCCAGCAGTTCCTCCCTCGCTCCACACCCCGCAGCTTTCTTT.

The rearrangement links TRBV27 to TRBJ1-4; maybe TRBD1 (6 bases). CDR3 length: 15 residues. Looked up from germline, CDR1 is MNHEY and CDR2 is SMNVEV (reference sequence). Between the trimmed V and J ends, which lost 2 bases and 5 bases, there was a span of 12 bases. CDR3 protein: CASSLAGGRNEKLFF. The DNA for the CDR3 is TGTGCCAGCAGTTTAGCCGGGGGGCGAAATGAAAAACTGTTTTTT.

Many counts were recorded for this clonotype. The V gene is TRBV2, the J gene TRBJ1-5; D not certain. The germline gives CDR1 SNHLY, CDR2 FYNNEI. The CDR3 is 13 amino acids. V was cut by 8 bases and J by 0 bases, with 8 bases left in between. For the CDR3, the DNA is TGTGCCAGCGCTGGCTATAGCAATCAGCCCCAGCATTTT. Residues: CASAGYSNQPQHF.

This clonotype was counted a few times. The chain couples TRBV27 to TRBJ2-3; 7 positions match TRBD2. Germline loops: CDR1 MNHEY, CDR2 SMNVEV (reference sequence). CDR3 length: 16 amino acids. V was clipped by 5 bases and J by 0 bases; unmatched bases: 8. DNA of the CDR3: TGTGCCAGCAGTAAACCCACTAGCGCCAGCACAGATACGCAGTATTTT. This translates into CASSKPTSASTDTQYF.

As concerns this clonotype: This sequence may be a read error, since a much larger clone differs from it by one base. The CDR3 carries no conserved terminal phenylalanine or tryptophan, so it likely arises from a read error. The chain employs TRBV12-5 and TRBJ1-5, with 7 bases fitting TRBD1. The CDR3 consists of 14 residues. J gave up 5 bases and V 1 base, and 2 bases lay outside the gene matches. Germline V gene data show CDR1 as LGHNT and CDR2 as FRNRAP. The CDR3 here is CASGLGQGYQPQHL. The CDR3 DNA follows: TGTGCTAGTGGTTTGGGACAGGGATATCAGCCCCAGCATCTT.

This clonotype was picked up one time. The gene calls are TRBV7-8 and TRBJ1-3; D is ambiguous. Germline V lookup: CDR1 SGHVS, CDR2 FQNEAQ. V lost 4 bases to trimming and J lost 0 bases, with 7 bases between them. The CDR3 extends over 14 amino acids. CDR3 region: CASSWENSGNTIYF. In nucleotides, the CDR3 is TGTGCCAGCAGCTGGGAGAACTCTGGAAACACCATATATTTT.

This clonotype showed up many times. The chain recombines TRBV11-2 with TRBJ1-1; D is ambiguous. The V end lost 2 bases, the J end lost 2 bases, and 12 bases lay between the germline ends. Germline V CDR1 and CDR2: SGHAT, FQNNGV. The CDR3 consists of 15 residues. CDR3 sequence reads: CASSLIPDGNTEAFF. The CDR3 region has the DNA TGTGCCAGCAGCTTAATTCCGGACGGAAACACTGAAGCTTTCTTT. The full variable domain, its missing parts supplied by reference TRBV11-2 and TRBJ1-1, is EAGVAQSPRYKIIEKRQSVAFWCNPISGHATLYWYQQILGQGPKLLIQFQNNGVVDDSQLPKDRFSAERLKGVDSTLKIQPAKLEDSAVYLCASSLIPDGNTEAFFGQGTRLTVV.

Ten or more counts support this clonotype. V and J are TRBV28 and TRBJ2-5; D tentatively reads TRBD1 or TRBD2 (5 bases each). CDR3 length equals 15 residues. Germline CDR1 MDHEN, CDR2 SYDVKM. The V end was cut by 7 bases, the J end by 4 bases, with 19 bases between. CDR3 loop: CASNSPGPEGETQYF. The DNA for the CDR3 is TGTGCCAGCAACTCACCGGGACCCGAGGGAGAGACCCAGTACTTC.